The source of this T cell receptor (beta chain) is a study of blood T cell repertoires in COVID-19 (dated by TCRdb to the early 2020s). Describing the broader study: Samples covering the acute and convalescent phases of COVID-19 were provided by collaborators in the United States, Italy and Spain. The prospective study material was composed of cDNA or gDNA derived from T cells, B-cell-depleted T cells, or PBMCs. The dataset comprised deeply sampled blood TCRbeta repertoires from subjects exposed to, actively infected with, or recovered from COVID-19. The repertoires were released in a freely available public database meant as a resource for research on the immune response to SARS-CoV-2. Samples were obtained from the ongoing ImmuneRACE study (first 160 participants) and from about 1,300 subjects provided by 6 global collaborators. Nearly every sample came with metadata listing a de-identified subject ID, COVID-19 status, age in years and sex. Where available, HLA class I and class II types were obtained from metadata supplied by the sample provider rather than from assay-based typing. Overall results and qualifications from the work: How much clinical and demographic metadata was included differed by source and by participant, and the metadata was provided uncurated.

The immunoSEQ Assay, a bias-controlled multiplex PCR, was used to amplify TCRbeta CDR3 regions from genomic DNA. The authors' pipeline ran thus. The number of nucleated cells in each sample was estimated from the amplification of reference gene primers within the assay. To quantify the absolute abundance of each unique TCRbeta CDR3 rearrangement, sequence reads were collapsed and filtered. For each sample, productive Simpson clonality was calculated as the square root of Simpson's diversity index over productive rearrangements. TCRdb carries this immuneACCESS record with in-frame sequences only. Its versions omit some clonotypes, under half of them owing to an unresolved V gene in the studies checked, with the rest unexplained. That table is the source of V, J and clone size, and D and trimming were worked out from the DNA. For this sample the table gives under 550,000 clones, of which about 90% were detected only once. The top ten hold about 0.91% of the sample.

One collaborating source in Seattle enrolled patients while the patients were actively infected and followed the patients over time throughout the course of disease. Each collaborating institution followed its own protocols to collect whole blood in K2EDTA tubes. For TCRbeta analysis, collaborators shipped samples in one of three forms: frozen whole blood, isolated PBMCs, or DNA extracted from either of those sample types. The germline V gene gives CDR1 as LGHNA and CDR2 as YNFKEQ. The CDR3 covers 19 residues, taking in both the cysteine and the phenylalanine. The read is trimmed to its CDR3 DNA, 57 bases read in frame from base 1. The germline V end is reduced by 0 bases and the J end by 2 bases; junction bases left unmatched: 9. This clone has only one observation. No antigen is known for it. Per-base quality was not reported, and no clone a single base away is much larger than it.

Recombination joined TRBV4-2 with TRBJ2-1, with 11 junctional bases fitting TRBD2. This TCR came from a man in his late teens or twenties with COVID-19, enrolled during active disease. Sequenced sample: peripheral blood. DNA sequence: TGTGCCAGCAGCCAAGAGGGGGGGCTAGCGGGAGGACCCTACAATGAGCAGTTCTTC. This is translated as CASSQEGGLAGGPYNEQFF.